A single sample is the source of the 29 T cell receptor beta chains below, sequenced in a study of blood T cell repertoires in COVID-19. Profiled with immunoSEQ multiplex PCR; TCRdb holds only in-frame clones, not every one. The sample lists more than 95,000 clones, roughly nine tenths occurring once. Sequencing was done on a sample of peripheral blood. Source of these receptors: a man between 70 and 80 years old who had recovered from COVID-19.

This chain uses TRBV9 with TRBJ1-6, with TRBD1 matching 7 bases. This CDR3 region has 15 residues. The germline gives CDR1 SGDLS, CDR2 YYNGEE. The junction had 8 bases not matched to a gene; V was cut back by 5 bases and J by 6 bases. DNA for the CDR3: TGTGCCAGCAGTGCGGGACAGCCGACTAATTCACCCCTCCACTTT. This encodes CASSAGQPTNSPLHF.

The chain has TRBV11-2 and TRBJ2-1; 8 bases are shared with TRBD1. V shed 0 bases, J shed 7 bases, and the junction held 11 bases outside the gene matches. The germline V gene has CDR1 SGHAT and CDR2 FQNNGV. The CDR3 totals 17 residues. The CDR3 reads CASSLEWRTGITNEQFF. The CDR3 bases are TGTGCCAGCAGCTTAGAATGGAGGACAGGGATTACGAATGAGCAGTTCTTC.

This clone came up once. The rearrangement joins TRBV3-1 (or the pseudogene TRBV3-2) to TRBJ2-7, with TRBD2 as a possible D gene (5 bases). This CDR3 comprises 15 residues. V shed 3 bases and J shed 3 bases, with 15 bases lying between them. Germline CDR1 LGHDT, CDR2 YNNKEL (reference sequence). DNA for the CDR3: TGTGCCAGCAGCCAGCTCCCGACGGGAAACTACGAGCAGTACTTC. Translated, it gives CASSQLPTGNYEQYF.

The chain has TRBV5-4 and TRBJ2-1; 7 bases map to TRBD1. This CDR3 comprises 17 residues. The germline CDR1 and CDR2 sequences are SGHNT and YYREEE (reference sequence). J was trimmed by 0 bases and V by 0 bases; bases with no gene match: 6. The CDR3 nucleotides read TGTGCCAGCAGCTTGGCCTTGGGACAGTCCTCCTACAATGAGCAGTTCTTC. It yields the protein CASSLALGQSSYNEQFF.

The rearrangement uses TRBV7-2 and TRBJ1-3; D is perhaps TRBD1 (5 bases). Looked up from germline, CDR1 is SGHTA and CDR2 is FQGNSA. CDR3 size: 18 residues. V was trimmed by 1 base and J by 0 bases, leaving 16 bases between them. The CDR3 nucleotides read TGTGCCAGCAGCTTAGTCAGCGACCAGGGCCTCTCTGGAAACACCATATATTTT. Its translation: CASSLVSDQGLSGNTIYF.

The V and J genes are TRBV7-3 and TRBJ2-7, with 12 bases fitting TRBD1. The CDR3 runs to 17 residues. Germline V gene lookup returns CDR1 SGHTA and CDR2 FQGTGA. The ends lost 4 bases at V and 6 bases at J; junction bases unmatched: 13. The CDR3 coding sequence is TGTGCCAGCAGCTCACAACCCGCCGGGACAGGGGGCTCCGAGCAGTACTTC. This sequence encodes CASSSQPAGTGGSEQYF.

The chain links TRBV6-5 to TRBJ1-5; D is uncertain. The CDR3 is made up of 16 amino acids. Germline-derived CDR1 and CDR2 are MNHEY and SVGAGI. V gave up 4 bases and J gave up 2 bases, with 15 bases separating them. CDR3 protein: CASSSREVTGNQPQHF. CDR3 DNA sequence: TGTGCCAGCAGTTCCCGCGAGGTGACGGGCAATCAGCCCCAGCATTTT.

CDR3 DNA: TGTGCCAGCAGCTTAGACGGACAACCCTACAATGAGCAGTTCTTC. Translating gives CASSLDGQPYNEQFF. The chain links TRBV6-2 or TRBV6-3 to TRBJ2-1, with a possible D match to TRBD1 (5 bases). Germline lookup yields CDR1 MNHEY and CDR2 SVGEGT. The CDR3 extends over 15 amino acids. V was pared by 6 bases and J by 2 bases, with 14 bases between.

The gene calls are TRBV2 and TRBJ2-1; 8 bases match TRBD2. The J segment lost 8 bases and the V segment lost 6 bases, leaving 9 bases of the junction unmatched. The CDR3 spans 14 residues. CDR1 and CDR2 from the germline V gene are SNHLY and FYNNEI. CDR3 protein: CASRGREVGYEQFF. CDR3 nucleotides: TGTGCCAGCAGGGGGCGGGAGGTCGGCTATGAGCAGTTCTTC.

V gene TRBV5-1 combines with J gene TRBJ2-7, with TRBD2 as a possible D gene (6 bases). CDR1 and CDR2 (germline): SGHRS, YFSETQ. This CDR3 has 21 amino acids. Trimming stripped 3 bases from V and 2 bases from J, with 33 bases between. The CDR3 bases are TGCGCCAGCAGCTCCAGTTCATGGAGGCCCCTGCGGGGCACAACGGCCTACGAGCAGTACTTC. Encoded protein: CASSSSSWRPLRGTTAYEQYF.

CDR3 sequence (DNA): TGCGCCAGCAGCTTGATAGAGAGGTATGGCTACACCTTC. This encodes CASSLIERYGYTF. The chain uses TRBV5-1 and TRBJ1-2; D gene ambiguous. Trimming stripped 1 base from V and 5 bases from J, with 9 bases between. This CDR3 has 13 residues. Germline CDR1 and CDR2: SGHRS and YFSETQ.

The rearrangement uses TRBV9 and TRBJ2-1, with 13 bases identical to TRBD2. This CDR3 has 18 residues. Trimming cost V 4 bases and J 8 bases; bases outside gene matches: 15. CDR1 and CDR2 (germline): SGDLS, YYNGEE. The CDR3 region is CASSLSPITSGRADEQFF. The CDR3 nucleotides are TGTGCCAGCAGCCTGAGCCCGATTACTAGCGGGAGGGCCGATGAGCAGTTCTTC. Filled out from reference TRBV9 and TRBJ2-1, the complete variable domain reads DSGVTQTPKHLITATGQRVTLRCSPRSGDLSVYWYQQSLDQGLQFLIQYYNGEERAKGNILERFSAQQFPDLHSELNLSSLELGDSALYFCASSLSPITSGRADEQFFGPGTRLTVL.

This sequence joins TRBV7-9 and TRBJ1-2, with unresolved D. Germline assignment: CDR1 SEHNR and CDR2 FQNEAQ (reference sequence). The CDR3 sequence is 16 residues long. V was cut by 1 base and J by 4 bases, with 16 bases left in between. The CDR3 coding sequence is TGTGCCAGCAGCTTAGTGGCCCGAAGTCCCTCCTATGGCTACACCTTC. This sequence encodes CASSLVARSPSYGYTF.

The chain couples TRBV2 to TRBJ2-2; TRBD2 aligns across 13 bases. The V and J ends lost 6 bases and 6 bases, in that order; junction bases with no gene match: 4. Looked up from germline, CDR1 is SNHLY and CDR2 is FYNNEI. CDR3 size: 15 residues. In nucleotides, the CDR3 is TGTGCCAGCAGAGCACTAGCGGGAGGGCCCGGGGAGCTGTTTTTT. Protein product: CASRALAGGPGELFF.

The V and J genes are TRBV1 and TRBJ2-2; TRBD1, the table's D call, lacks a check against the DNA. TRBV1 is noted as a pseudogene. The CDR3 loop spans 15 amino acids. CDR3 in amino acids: CTSSQLGPDTGELFF. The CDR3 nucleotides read TGCACCAGCAGCCAACTGGGGCCAGACACCGGGGAGCTGTTTTTT.

As DNA, the CDR3 is TGTGCCAGCAGCTTGGCTGTAGCTAACTATGGCTACACCTTC. Translating it yields CASSLAVANYGYTF. The V call is TRBV5-4, the J call TRBJ1-2, with D unresolved. The CDR3 loop spans 14 amino acids. The germline CDR1 and CDR2 sequences are SGHNT and YYREEE (reference sequence). Trimming stripped 0 bases from V and 0 bases from J, with 6 bases between.

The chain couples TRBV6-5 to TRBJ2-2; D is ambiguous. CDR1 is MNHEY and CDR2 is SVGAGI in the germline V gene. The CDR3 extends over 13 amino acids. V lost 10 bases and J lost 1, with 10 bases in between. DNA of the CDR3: TGTGCCACGCGCACGGGGAACACCGGGGAGCTGTTTTTT. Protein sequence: CATRTGNTGELFF.

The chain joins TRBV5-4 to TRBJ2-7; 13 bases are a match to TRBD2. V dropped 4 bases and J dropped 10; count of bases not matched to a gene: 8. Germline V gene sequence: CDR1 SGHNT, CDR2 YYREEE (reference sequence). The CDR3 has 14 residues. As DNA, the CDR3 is TGTGCCAGCAGCCCAACCGGGACTAGCGGGGATCAGTACTTC. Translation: CASSPTGTSGDQYF.

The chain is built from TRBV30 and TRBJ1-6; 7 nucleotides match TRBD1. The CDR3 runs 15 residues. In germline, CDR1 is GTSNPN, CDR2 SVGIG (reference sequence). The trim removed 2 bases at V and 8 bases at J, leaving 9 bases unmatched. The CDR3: CAWSTPDREYSPLHF. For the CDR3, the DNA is TGTGCCTGGAGTACCCCCGACAGGGAGTATTCACCCCTCCACTTT.

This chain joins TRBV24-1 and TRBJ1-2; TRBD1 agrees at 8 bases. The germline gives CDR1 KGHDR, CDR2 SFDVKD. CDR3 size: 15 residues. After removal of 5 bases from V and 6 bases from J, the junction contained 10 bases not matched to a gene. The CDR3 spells CATSGTRGPDDGYTF. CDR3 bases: TGTGCCACCAGTGGAACCAGGGGGCCCGATGATGGCTACACCTTC.

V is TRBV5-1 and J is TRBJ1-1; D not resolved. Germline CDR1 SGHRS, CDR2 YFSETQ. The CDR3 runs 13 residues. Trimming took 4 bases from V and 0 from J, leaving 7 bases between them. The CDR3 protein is CASSRTMNTEAFF. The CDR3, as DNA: TGCGCCAGCAGCCGAACAATGAACACTGAAGCTTTCTTT. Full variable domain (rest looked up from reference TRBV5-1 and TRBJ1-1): KAGVTQTPRYLIKTRGQQVTLSCSPISGHRSVSWYQQTPGQGLQFLFEYFSETQRNKGNFPGRFSGRQFSNSRSEMNVSTLELGDSALYLCASSRTMNTEAFFGQGTRLTVV.

The CDR3, as DNA: TGTGCCAGCTCACCTCTATACAGGGGACAGGGGAGGCGCGAGCAGTACTTC. This translates into CASSPLYRGQGRREQYF. V is TRBV18 and J is TRBJ2-7; 10 nucleotides agree with TRBD1. CDR3 length: 17 residues. J lost 6 bases, V lost 3 bases, and 14 bases had no gene match. The germline V gene encodes CDR1 KGHSH and CDR2 LQKENI.

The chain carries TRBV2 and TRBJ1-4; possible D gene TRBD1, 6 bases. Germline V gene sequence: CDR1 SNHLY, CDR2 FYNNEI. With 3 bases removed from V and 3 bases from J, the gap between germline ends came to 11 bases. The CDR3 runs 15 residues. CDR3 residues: CASSDPGQPNEKLFF. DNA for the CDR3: TGTGCCAGCAGTGACCCCGGACAGCCTAATGAAAAACTGTTTTTT.

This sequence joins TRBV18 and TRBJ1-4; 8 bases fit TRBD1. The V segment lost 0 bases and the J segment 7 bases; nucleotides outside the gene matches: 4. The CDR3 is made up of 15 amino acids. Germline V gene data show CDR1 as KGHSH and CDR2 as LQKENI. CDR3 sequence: CASSPPGTGFEKLFF. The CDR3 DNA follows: TGTGCCAGCTCACCACCCGGGACAGGATTTGAAAAACTGTTTTTT.

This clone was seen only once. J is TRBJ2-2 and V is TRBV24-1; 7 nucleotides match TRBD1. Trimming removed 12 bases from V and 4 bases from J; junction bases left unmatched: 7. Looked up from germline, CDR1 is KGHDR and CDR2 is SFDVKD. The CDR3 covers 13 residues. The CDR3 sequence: CAVTGKGTGELFF. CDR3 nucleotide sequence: TGTGCCGTGACAGGGAAAGGCACCGGGGAGCTGTTTTTT.

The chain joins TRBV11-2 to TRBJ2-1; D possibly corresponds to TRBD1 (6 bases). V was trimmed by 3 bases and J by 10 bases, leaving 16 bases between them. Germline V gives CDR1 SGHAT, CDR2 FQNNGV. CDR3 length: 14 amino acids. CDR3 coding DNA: TGTGCCAGCAGCTTTAGGACAGCACGTAGAGAGCAGTTCTTC. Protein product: CASSFRTARREQFF.

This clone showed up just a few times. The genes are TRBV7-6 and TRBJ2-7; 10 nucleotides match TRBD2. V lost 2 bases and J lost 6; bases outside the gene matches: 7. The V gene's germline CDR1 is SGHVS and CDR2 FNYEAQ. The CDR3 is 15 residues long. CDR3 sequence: CASSLNRLAGSEQYF. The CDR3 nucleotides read TGTGCCAGCAGCTTAAATCGACTAGCGGGTTCCGAGCAGTACTTC.

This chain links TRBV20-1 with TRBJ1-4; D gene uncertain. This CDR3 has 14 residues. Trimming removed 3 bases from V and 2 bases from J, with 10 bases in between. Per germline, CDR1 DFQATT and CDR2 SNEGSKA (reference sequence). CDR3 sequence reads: CSASEAITNEKLFF. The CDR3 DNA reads TGCAGTGCTAGTGAAGCAATCACTAATGAAAAACTGTTTTTT.

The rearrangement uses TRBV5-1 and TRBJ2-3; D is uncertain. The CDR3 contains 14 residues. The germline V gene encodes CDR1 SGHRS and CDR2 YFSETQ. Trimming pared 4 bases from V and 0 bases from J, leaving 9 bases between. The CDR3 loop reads CASSQLHSTDTQYF. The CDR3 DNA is TGCGCCAGCAGCCAGTTACATAGCACAGATACGCAGTATTTT.